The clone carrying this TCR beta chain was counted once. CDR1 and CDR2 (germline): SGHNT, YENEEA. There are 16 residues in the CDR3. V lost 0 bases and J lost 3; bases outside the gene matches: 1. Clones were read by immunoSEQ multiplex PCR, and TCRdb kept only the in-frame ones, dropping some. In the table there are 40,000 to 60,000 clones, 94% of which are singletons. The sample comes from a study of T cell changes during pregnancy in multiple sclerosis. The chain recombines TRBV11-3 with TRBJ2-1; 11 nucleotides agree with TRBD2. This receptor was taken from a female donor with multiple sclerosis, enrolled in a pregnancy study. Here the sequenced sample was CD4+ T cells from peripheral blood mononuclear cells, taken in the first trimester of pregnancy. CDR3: CASSLDGTSGYNEQFF. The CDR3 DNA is TGTGCCAGCAGCTTAGATGGGACTAGCGGCTACAATGAGCAGTTCTTC.